This T cell receptor beta chain was profiled in a study of vaccination effects on CD4 cells after COVID-19. A note on this clone: Its antigen remains unidentified.

In germline, CDR1 is LGHDT, CDR2 YNNKEL (reference sequence). This CDR3 region has 15 residues. V was cut by 4 bases and J by 3 bases, with 13 bases left in between. Antigen-specific CD4+ T cells were expanded with viral peptide pools in the ViraFEST assay before sequencing. Culture lasted under 13 days before CD4+ T cell isolation. Each participant received a vaccine that was either BNT162b2 or mRNA-1273, given as two doses. Libraries were prepared by immunoSEQ multiplex PCR; TCRdb keeps only in-frame clonotypes and omits some of them. The data contain approximately 83,000 clones, under 80% of them singletons.

This sequence was found in a human donor who received a COVID-19 vaccine. The V call is TRBV3-1 (or the pseudogene TRBV3-2), the J call TRBJ2-1, with D possibly matching TRBD2 (6 bases). This sample comprised CD4+ T cells from PBMCs cultured with HCoV-OC43 spike peptides, obtained after COVID-19 vaccination. Subset here: HCoV-OC43 spike overlapping peptide pool stimulation. The CDR3: CASSLRGANYNEQFF. The CDR3, as DNA: TGTGCCAGCAGCCTCCGCGGGGCGAACTACAATGAGCAGTTCTTC.